This is a list of T cell receptor beta chains from one sample in a study of cytomegalovirus exposure and HLA in healthy donors. Some clones are missing from TCRdb's copy, which holds only in-frame ones; the method was immunoSEQ multiplex PCR. The sample lists 150,000 to 200,000 clones, approximately 88% occurring once. The material sequenced was PBMCs. These TCRs come from a man aged 25 to 40 in good health and CMV-seropositive. Each CDR3 is given with its conserved first and last residue. The D gene is left open where the match is weak. Not all rows give a size; the values are once, few, many and, for expanded clones, a class.

TRBV4-1,-,TRBJ2-5,-,TGCGCCAGCAGCCAAGCCCCGACAGAACAAGAGACCCAGTACTTC,CASSQAPTEQETQYF
TRBV5-4,-,TRBJ1-1,-,TGTGCCACCGAGCCCCCTCCCCGAGGGCACACTGAAGCTTTCTTT,CATEPPPRGHTEAFF
TRBV2,-,TRBJ1-5,TRBD1,TGTGCCAGCAGTGAAGCGCCTGGACAGGGGAGACAGCCCCAGCATTTT,CASSEAPGQGRQPQHF
TRBV13,-,TRBJ1-1,TRBD1,TGTGCCAGCAGCCTCGGGACAGGGCAACGCACTGAAGCTTTCTTT,CASSLGTGQRTEAFF
TRBV14,-,TRBJ2-2,TRBD2,TGTGCCAGCAGCCAAGATCAGGTAAGGACTAGCGGTCTTAATGTAAACACCGGGGAGCTGTTTTTT,CASSQDQVRTSGLNVNTGELFF
TRBV7-9,-,TRBJ2-7,-,TGTGCCAGCAGCCGACGGACGGGGGCCTACGAGCAGTACTTC,CASSRRTGAYEQYF
TRBV5-1,-,TRBJ1-1,-,TGCGCCAGCAGCTTGTGGGCAGGCGCCACTGAAGCTTTCTTT,CASSLWAGATEAFF
TRBV4-1,-,TRBJ2-7,TRBD1,TGCGCCAGCAGCCAAGATTGGGGACAGGCATCCCACGAGCAGTACTTC,CASSQDWGQASHEQYF
TRBV6-5,-,TRBJ1-5,TRBD1,TGTGCCAGCAGTCCCTTGGGACAGGGTAGTCAGCCCCAGCATTTT,CASSPLGQGSQPQHF
TRBV9,few,TRBJ1-2,-,TGTGCCAGCAGCGTAGCGGCAGGCGGGGGCTACACCTTC,CASSVAAGGGYTF
TRBV9,-,TRBJ2-3,TRBD2,TGTGCCAGCAGCGAGCGGACTAGCGGAGGCACAGATACGCAGTATTTT,CASSERTSGGTDTQYF
TRBV6-5,-,TRBJ2-7,TRBD2,TGTGCCAGCAGTTACCCGGGCGGGGGTCGCGACGAGCAGTACTTC,CASSYPGGGRDEQYF
TRBV29-1,-,TRBJ1-4,TRBD1,TGCAGCGTTGAGGACAGGACTAATGAAAAACTGTTTTTT,CSVEDRTNEKLFF
TRBV29-1,-,TRBJ1-1,-,TGCAGCGTTGGAGGAACATCGAACACTGAAGCTTTCTTT,CSVGGTSNTEAFF
TRBV14,few,TRBJ2-7,-,TGTGCCAGCAGCCTGATGATCGGGGGCGAGCAGTACTTC,CASSLMIGGEQYF
TRBV28,once,TRBJ2-1,TRBD2,TGTGCCAGCACTCCCAGGCGGGAGCACTACAATGAGCAGTTCTTC,CASTPRREHYNEQFF
TRBV9,-,TRBJ2-3,TRBD2,TGTGCCAGCAGCGTAGCCGGGGGGGAAGGCACAGATACGCAGTATTTT,CASSVAGGEGTDTQYF
TRBV9,-,TRBJ2-7,TRBD2,TGTGCCAGCAGCGTAGGGAAAGGGACTAGCGGGGGGCCTCCCTACGAGCAGTACTTC,CASSVGKGTSGGPPYEQYF
TRBV2,-,TRBJ2-1,-,TGTGCCAGCAGACCCTGGGTTAGCAGGGAAGGAGATGAGCAGTTCTTC,CASRPWVSREGDEQFF
TRBV7-7,-,TRBJ2-5,-,TGTGCCAGCAGCTTTTCCCGCGGGGAGACCCAGTACTTC,CASSFSRGETQYF
TRBV11-3,-,TRBJ2-1,TRBD2,TGTGCCAGCAGCTCCCTAGGGCTAGCGGGGGGGCCAGGTGAGCAGTTCTTC,CASSSLGLAGGPGEQFF
TRBV6-6,-,TRBJ1-2,TRBD1,TGTGCCAGCACCCAGACAGGGTTCCTTTGGGGCTACACCTTC,CASTQTGFLWGYTF
TRBV19,-,TRBJ1-5,TRBD1,TGTGCCAGTACCGGGACAGGGGATGTGAAGAGTCAGCCCCAGCATTTT,CASTGTGDVKSQPQHF
TRBV5-1,-,TRBJ2-7,TRBD1,TGCGCCAGCACTACCAACAGGGGGAAGCAGTACTTC,CASTTNRGKQYF
TRBV10-3,-,TRBJ1-5,-,TGTGCCATCAGTGATCGGCAGCCAGGTCAGCCCCAGCATTTT,CAISDRQPGQPQHF
TRBV29-1,-,TRBJ1-1,TRBD1,TGCAGCGTTCGGGGGCAGGGGGATGGTGAAGCTTTCTTT,CSVRGQGDGEAFF
TRBV27,-,TRBJ2-3,-,TGTGCCAGCAGTTTCTCTCCCCCAGGAGATACGCAGTATTTT,CASSFSPPGDTQYF
TRBV28,once,TRBJ1-5,-,TGTGCCAGCAGCTCCGGGGGGTGGACAAGAAGCAATCAGCCCCAGCATTTT,CASSSGGWTRSNQPQHF
TRBV5-1,-,TRBJ2-5,-,TGCGCCAGCAGCCCTGGGGGGCGGGGGCAAGAGACCCAGTACTTC,CASSPGGRGQETQYF
TRBV10-1,-,TRBJ2-2,TRBD2,TGCGCCAGCAACGGCGGGAGGAACACCGGGGAGCTGTTTTTT,CASNGGRNTGELFF
TRBV7-3,-,TRBJ2-3,-,TGTGCCAGCAGCTACGATGGCGGGAACACAGATACGCAGTATTTT,CASSYDGGNTDTQYF
TRBV28,-,TRBJ1-2,TRBD1,TGTGCCAGCAGTTTAGATACCGGGACAGGGGGCGGCTACACCTTC,CASSLDTGTGGGYTF
TRBV19,few,TRBJ1-2,-,TGTGCCAGTAGTATGGGGCATAAGGGGCCCTATGGCTACACCTTC,CASSMGHKGPYGYTF
TRBV2,-,TRBJ1-2,TRBD1,TGTGCCAGCAGACCCGGACAGGACGATGGCTACACCTTC,CASRPGQDDGYTF
TRBV5-1,-,TRBJ2-3,TRBD1,TGCGCCAGCAGCTTGGCGAAGACAGGGGATAGGGATACGCAGTATTTT,CASSLAKTGDRDTQYF
TRBV7-9,-,TRBJ1-2,-,TGTGCCAGCAGCTTAGAAGGCCTTGCTTCGAGGGGCTACACCTTC,CASSLEGLASRGYTF